This T cell receptor (beta chain) came from a study of blood T cell repertoires in COVID-19. Profiled with immunoSEQ multiplex PCR; TCRdb holds only in-frame clones, not every one. This table has fewer than 250,000 clones, 75% to 85% appearing once. This CDR3 region has 18 residues. The V gene end was trimmed by 0 bases and the J gene end by 2 bases; junction bases not matched to a gene: 10. Germline V gene lookup returns CDR1 LGHNA and CDR2 YNFKEQ. Sequencing was performed on peripheral blood. V usage is TRBV4-2 and J usage is TRBJ2-7; 10 positions match TRBD1. The receptor was derived from a woman aged 70 to 79 with acute or convalescent COVID-19. The DNA of the CDR3 is TGTGCCAGCAGCCAAGAGGGACAGGGGACTACATATCCCTACGAGCAGTACTTC. Protein: CASSQEGQGTTYPYEQYF.